The clone carrying this TCR beta chain has more than one count but fewer than ten. This specimen includes other DNA sequences encoding the same CDR3. Per the germline V gene, CDR1 is MNHNS and CDR2 is SASEGT. Trimming removed 6 bases from V and 2 bases from J, with 10 bases in between. The CDR3 is made up of 13 amino acids. This entry is derived from a study of cytomegalovirus exposure and HLA in healthy donors. PCR primers comprised 60 Vbeta and 13 Jbeta primers. Measured with immunoSEQ multiplex PCR; TCRdb has only the in-frame clones, and not every one. This table has 100,000 or so clones, under 80% appearing once.

The origin of this receptor is a middle-aged man in good health and CMV-seronegative. The sequenced sample was PBMCs. The genes are TRBV6-1 and TRBJ1-2, with a possible D match to TRBD1 (6 bases). The DNA for the CDR3 is TGTGCCAGCAGACTGGACAGAAACTATGGCTACACCTTC. It encodes CASRLDRNYGYTF.